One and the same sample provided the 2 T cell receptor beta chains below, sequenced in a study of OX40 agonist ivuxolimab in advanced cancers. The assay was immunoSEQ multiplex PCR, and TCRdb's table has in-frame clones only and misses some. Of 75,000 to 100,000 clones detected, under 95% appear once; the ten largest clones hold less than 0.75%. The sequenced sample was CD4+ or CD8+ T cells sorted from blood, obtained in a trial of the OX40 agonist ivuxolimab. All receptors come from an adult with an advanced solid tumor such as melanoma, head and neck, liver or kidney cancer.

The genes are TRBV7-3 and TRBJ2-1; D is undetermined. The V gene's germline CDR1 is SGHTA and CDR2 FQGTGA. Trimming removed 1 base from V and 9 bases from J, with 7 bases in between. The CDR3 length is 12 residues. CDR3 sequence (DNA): TGTGCCAGCAGCTTAAGGGTGGGTGAGCAGTTCTTC. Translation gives CASSLRVGEQFF.

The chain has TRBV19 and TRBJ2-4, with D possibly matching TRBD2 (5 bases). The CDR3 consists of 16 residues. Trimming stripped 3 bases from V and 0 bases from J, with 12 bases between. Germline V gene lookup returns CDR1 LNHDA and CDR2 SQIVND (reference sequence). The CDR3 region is CASSIAGSLAKNIQYF. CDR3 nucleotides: TGTGCCAGTAGTATTGCGGGTTCTCTAGCCAAAAACATTCAGTACTTC.